This TCR beta chain was sequenced for a study of CD8 T cells in Susac syndrome. Across the whole study: Treatment status at blood draw for the Susac syndrome patients was therapy-naive, corticosteroids, or intravenous immunoglobulin alone.

There are 13 residues in the CDR3. Deletions cut 4 bases from V and 8 bases from J, with 14 bases between. The RNA input was roughly 0.5 to 1 ug, and it was reverse transcribed with random hexamers. Each CDR3 protein is one row after TCRdb ran MiXCR on the immunoSEQ multiplex PCR reads. The data contain approximately 160,000 distinct CDR3 sequences, approximately 95% of them singletons. TCR beta sequencing was performed on blood CD8+ and CD4+ T cells. Each Susac syndrome patient had definite or probable disease by recently defined criteria. Negative isolation yielded the CD8+ and CD4+ T cells, while FACS enriched the TEMRA cells.

The TCR originated in a human donor with Susac syndrome. The specimen sequenced was CD4+ T cells from PBMCs. This chain joins TRBV12-3 or TRBV12-4 and TRBJ1-1; D is undetermined. The CDR3 spells CASSSGVGREAFF. DNA for the CDR3: TGTGCCAGCAGTTCCGGTGTTGGCCGGGAAGCTTTCTTT.